Listed here are 17 T cell receptor beta chains from one sample, sequenced in a study of monozygotic twins with inflammatory bowel disease. Each CDR3 protein gets one entry in TCRdb, which reprocessed the 5' RACE reads and gives no DNA. In all, the sample yields under 200,000 distinct CDR3 sequences. Sequenced input: blood. All receptors derive from a human donor with ulcerative colitis or Crohn's disease, or a healthy co-twin of an affected twin (not recorded which).

The chain combines TRBV4-3 with TRBJ2-3; TCRdb selects TRBD2, and the lack of DNA leaves this call unchecked. This CDR3 has 15 amino acids. Germline-derived CDR1 and CDR2 are LGHNA and YSLEER. This CDR3 is CASSQTSGSTDTQYF.

The chain carries TRBV5-1 and TRBJ2-7; no DNA is available, so the TRBD2 call from TCRdb remains unchecked. Per germline, CDR1 SGHRS and CDR2 YFSETQ. CDR3 length equals 15 residues. CDR3 sequence: CASSPDLAGAGEQYF.

This rearrangement joins TRBV5-1 to TRBJ2-2; TCRdb's D call of TRBD2 is untestable without DNA. The CDR3 contains 17 residues. Looked up from germline, CDR1 is SGHRS and CDR2 is YFSETQ. The CDR3 sequence is CASSLEVAGVFAGELFF. Based on the CDR3 plus reference TRBV5-1 and TRBJ2-2, the full variable domain is KAGVTQTPRYLIKTRGQQVTLSCSPISGHRSVSWYQQTPGQGLQFLFEYFSETQRNKGNFPGRFSGRQFSNSRSEMNVSTLELGDSALYLCASSLEVAGVFAGELFFGEGSRLTVL.

J is TRBJ2-7 and V is TRBV28; TCRdb picks TRBD1, but there is no DNA to check that call. The germline V gene encodes CDR1 MDHEN and CDR2 SYDVKM. This CDR3 is built from 16 residues. The CDR3: CASSSSDRGYTYEQYF. Using reference TRBV28 and TRBJ2-7 for the parts outside the CDR3, the full variable domain is DVKVTQSSRYLVKRTGEKVFLECVQDMDHENMFWYRQDPGLGLRLIYFSYDVKMKEKGDIPEGYSVSREKKERFSLILESASTNQTSMYLCASSSSDRGYTYEQYFGPGTRLTVT.

The chain has TRBV24-1 and TRBJ2-2; TCRdb's D call of TRBD1 is untestable without DNA. The CDR3 sequence is 14 residues long. CDR1 is KGHDR, CDR2 SFDVKD, per germline. The CDR3 here is CATSDWGTAGELFF.

The chain combines TRBV20-1 with TRBJ2-7; TCRdb's D call, TRBD2, is unchecked because there is no DNA. The CDR3 is made up of 15 amino acids. From germline, CDR1 is DFQATT and CDR2 SNEGSKA (reference sequence). The CDR3 sequence is CSASSPLAGVDEQYF.

The chain couples TRBV5-5 to TRBJ2-7; TCRdb calls TRBD2, which cannot be checked without DNA. This CDR3 spans 15 amino acids. Germline V gives CDR1 SGHKS, CDR2 YYEKEE (reference sequence). This CDR3 is CASSFSLAGAYEQYF.

The chain combines TRBV12-3 or TRBV12-4 with TRBJ2-1; the TCRdb call, TRBD2, lacks DNA for checking. This CDR3 has 16 amino acids. CDR3 protein: CASSFLGLAGNNEQFF.

The genes are TRBV7-2 and TRBJ2-7; TCRdb picks TRBD2, but there is no DNA to check that call. Germline V lookup: CDR1 SGHTA, CDR2 FQGNSA. There are 14 residues in the CDR3. The CDR3 reads CASTPAGLPNEQYF.

This sequence joins TRBV19 and TRBJ2-1; the TCRdb call, TRBD1, lacks DNA for checking. CDR3 length: 20 amino acids. Germline CDR1 is LNHDA and CDR2 is SQIVND (reference sequence). The CDR3 region is CASSIRDSHLQREVYNEQFF.

The V call is TRBV30, the J call TRBJ1-2; TCRdb calls TRBD1, which cannot be checked without DNA. This CDR3 comprises 13 residues. Germline values: CDR1 GTSNPN, CDR2 SVGIG (reference sequence). The CDR3 sequence: CAWSVQQGGGYTF. Full variable domain (outside the CDR3, taken from reference TRBV30 and TRBJ1-2): SQTIHQWPATLVQPVGSPLSLECTVEGTSNPNLYWYRQAAGRGLQLLFYSVGIGQISSEVPQNLSASRPQDRQFILSSKKLLLSDSGFYLCAWSVQQGGGYTFGSGTRLTVV.

The genes are TRBV9 and TRBJ1-1. Looked up from germline, CDR1 is SGDLS and CDR2 is YYNGEE. The CDR3 is 12 residues long. The CDR3 region is CASSDGGSEAFF.

V is TRBV5-5 and J is TRBJ1-1. CDR1 and CDR2 from the germline V gene are SGHKS and YYEKEE (reference sequence). CDR3 size: 14 residues. CDR3 loop: CASSLGVKNTEAFF.

The chain links TRBV29-1 to TRBJ2-7; TCRdb picks TRBD1, but there is no DNA to check that call. This CDR3 is built from 12 residues. Germline CDR1 SQVTM, CDR2 ANQGSEA. CDR3 amino acids: CSAVQGSNEQYF.

The chain links TRBV15 to TRBJ2-1; TCRdb designates TRBD2, a call that cannot be tested without DNA. Per the germline V gene, CDR1 is LNHNV and CDR2 is YYDKDF (reference sequence). The CDR3 sequence is 15 residues long. The CDR3 loop is CATSRTSGSYNEQFF.

The chain uses TRBV5-5 and TRBJ1-4. This CDR3 comprises 15 residues. In germline, CDR1 is SGHKS, CDR2 YYEKEE (reference sequence). The CDR3 is CASSVQVLFNEKLFF.

V gene TRBV20-1 combines with J gene TRBJ1-5; TCRdb's assignment of TRBD1 cannot be checked, as there is no DNA. CDR1 is DFQATT, CDR2 SNEGSKA, per germline (reference sequence). The CDR3 is 16 amino acids. The CDR3 is CSAATIPPFSNQPQHF.